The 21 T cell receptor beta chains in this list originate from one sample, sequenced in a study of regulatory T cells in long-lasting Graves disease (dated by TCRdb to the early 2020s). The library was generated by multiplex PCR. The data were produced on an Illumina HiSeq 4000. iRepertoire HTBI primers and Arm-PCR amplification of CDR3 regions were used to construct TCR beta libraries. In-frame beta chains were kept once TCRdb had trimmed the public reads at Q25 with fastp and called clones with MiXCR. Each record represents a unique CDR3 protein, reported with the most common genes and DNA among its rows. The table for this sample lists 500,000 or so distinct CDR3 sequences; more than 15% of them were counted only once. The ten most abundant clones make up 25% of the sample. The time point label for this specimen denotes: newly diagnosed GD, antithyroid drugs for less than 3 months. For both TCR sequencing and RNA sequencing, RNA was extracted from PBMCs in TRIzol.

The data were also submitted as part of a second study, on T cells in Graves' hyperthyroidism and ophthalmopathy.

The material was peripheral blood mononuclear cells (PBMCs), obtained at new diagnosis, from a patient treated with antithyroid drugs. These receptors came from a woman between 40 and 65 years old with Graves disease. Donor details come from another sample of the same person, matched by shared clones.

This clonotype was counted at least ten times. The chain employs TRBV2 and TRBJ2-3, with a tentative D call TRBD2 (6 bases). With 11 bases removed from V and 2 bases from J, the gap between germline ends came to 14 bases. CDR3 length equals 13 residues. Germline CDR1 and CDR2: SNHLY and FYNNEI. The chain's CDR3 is CAGGGVYTDTQYF. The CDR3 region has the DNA TGTGCCGGCGGCGGGGTCTACACAGATACGCAGTATTTT.

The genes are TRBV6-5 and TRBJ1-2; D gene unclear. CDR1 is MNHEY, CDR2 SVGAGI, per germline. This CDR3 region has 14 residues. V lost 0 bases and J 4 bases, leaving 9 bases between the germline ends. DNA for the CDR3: TGTGCCAGCAGTTACTCGGATACCTTCTATGGCTACACCTTC. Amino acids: CASSYSDTFYGYTF.

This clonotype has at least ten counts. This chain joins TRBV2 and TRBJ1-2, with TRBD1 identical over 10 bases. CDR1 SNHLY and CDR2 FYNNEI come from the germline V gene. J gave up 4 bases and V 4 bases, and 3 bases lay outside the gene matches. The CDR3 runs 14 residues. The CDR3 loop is CASSGTGGTYGYTF. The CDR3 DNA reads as TGTGCCAGCAGTGGGACAGGGGGGACCTATGGCTACACCTTC.

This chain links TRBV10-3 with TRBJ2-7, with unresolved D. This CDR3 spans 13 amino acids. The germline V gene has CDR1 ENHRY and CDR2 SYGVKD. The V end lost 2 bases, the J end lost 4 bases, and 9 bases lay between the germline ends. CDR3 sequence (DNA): TGTGCCATCAGTGAGAATGCAGAATACGAGCAGTACTTC. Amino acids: CAISENAEYEQYF.

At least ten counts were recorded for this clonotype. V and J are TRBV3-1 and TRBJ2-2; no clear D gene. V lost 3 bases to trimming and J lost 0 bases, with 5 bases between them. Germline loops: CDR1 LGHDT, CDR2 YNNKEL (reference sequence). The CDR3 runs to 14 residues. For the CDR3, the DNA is TGTGCCAGCAGCCAGGGGACGAACACCGGGGAGCTGTTTTTT. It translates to CASSQGTNTGELFF. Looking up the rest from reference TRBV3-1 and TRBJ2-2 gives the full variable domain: DTAVSQTPKYLVTQMGNDKSIKCEQNLGHDTMYWYKQDSKKFLKIMFSYNNKELIINETVPNRFSPKSPDKAHLNLHINSLELGDSAVYFCASSQGTNTGELFFGEGSRLTVL.

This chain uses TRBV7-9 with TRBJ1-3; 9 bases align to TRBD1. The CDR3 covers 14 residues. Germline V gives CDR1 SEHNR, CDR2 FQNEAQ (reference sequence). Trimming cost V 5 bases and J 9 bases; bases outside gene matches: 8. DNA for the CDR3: TGTGCCAGCAGCCCCGGGACAGGGCGCGCCACCATATATTTT. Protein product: CASSPGTGRATIYF.

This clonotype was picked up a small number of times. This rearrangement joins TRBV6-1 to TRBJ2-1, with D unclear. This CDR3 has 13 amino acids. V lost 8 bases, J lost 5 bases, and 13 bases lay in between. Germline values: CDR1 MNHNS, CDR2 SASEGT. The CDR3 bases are TGTGCCAGCTCAACCTCGGAAAACAATGAGCAGTTCTTC. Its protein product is CASSTSENNEQFF.

This chain's CDR3 is CASSQDLGQGDQETQYF. The CDR3 coding sequence is TGTGCCAGCAGCCAAGATCTAGGACAGGGAGACCAAGAGACCCAGTACTTC. V usage is TRBV11-2 and J usage is TRBJ2-5; 8 nucleotides line up with TRBD1. Trimming cost V 5 bases and J 0 bases; bases outside gene matches: 11. Germline loops: CDR1 SGHAT, CDR2 FQNNGV. The CDR3 spans 17 residues.

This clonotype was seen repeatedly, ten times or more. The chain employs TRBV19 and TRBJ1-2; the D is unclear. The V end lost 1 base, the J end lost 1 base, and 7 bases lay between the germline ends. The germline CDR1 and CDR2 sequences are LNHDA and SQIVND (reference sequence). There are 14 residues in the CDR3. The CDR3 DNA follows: TGTGCCAGTAGTATAGGGACGGATAACTATGGCTACACCTTC. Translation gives CASSIGTDNYGYTF.

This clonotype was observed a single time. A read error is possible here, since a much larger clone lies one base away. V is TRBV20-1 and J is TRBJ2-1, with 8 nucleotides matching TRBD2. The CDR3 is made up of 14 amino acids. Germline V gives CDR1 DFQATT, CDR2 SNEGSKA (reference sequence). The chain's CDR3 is CGTRRRGAENEQFF. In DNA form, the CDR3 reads TGCGGTACCCGCAGGCGGGGGGCCGAGAATGAGCAGTTCTTC.

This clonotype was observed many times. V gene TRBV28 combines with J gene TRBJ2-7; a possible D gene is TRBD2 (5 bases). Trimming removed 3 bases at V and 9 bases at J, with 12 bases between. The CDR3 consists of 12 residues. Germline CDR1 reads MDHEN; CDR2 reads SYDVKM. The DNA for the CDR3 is TGTGCCAGCAGTTTGGCCGGGAATCGGCAGTACTTC. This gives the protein CASSLAGNRQYF.

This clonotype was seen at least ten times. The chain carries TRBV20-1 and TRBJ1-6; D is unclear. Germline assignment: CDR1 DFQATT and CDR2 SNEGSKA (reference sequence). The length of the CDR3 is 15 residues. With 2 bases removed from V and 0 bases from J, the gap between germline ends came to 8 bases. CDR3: CSARHTSSYNSPLHF. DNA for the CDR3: TGCAGTGCTAGACACACCAGCTCCTATAATTCACCCCTCCACTTT.

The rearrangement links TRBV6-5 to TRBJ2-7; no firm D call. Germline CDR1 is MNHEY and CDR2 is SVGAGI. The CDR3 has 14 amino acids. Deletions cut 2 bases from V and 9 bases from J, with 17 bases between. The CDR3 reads CASSYDGLLERQYF. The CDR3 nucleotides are TGTGCCAGCAGTTACGACGGTTTGCTTGAGAGGCAGTACTTC.

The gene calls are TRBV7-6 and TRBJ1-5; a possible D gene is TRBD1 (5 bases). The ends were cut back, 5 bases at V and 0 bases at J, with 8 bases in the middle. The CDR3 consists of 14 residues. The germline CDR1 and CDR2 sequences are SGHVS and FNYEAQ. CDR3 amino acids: CASSTDSSNQPQHF. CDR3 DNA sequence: TGTGCCAGCAGCACTGACAGTAGCAATCAGCCCCAGCATTTT.

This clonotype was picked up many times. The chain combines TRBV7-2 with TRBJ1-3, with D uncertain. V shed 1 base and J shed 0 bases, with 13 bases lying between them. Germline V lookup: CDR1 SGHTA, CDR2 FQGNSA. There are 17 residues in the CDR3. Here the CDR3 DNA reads TGTGCCAGCAGCTTAGTAGGCTCACCGAGCTCTGGAAACACCATATATTTT. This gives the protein CASSLVGSPSSGNTIYF.

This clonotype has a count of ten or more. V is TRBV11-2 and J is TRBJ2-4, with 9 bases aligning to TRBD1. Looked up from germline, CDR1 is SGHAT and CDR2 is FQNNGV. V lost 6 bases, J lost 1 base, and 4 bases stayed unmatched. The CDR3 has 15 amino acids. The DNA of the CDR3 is TGTGCCAGCAGGGCGGGACAGGGTGCCAAAAACATTCAGTACTTC. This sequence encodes CASRAGQGAKNIQYF.

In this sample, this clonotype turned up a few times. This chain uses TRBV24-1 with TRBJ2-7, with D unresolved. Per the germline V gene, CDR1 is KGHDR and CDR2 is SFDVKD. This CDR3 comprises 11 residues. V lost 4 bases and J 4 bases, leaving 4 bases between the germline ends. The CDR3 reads CATSDGYEQYF. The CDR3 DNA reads TGTGCCACCAGTGACGGGTACGAGCAGTACTTC.

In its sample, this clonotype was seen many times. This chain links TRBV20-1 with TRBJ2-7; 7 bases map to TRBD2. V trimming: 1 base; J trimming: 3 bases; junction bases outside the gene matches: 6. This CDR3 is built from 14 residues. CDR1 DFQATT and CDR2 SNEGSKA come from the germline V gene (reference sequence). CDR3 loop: CSARAPSGIYEQYF. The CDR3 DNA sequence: TGCAGTGCTAGAGCACCTAGCGGAATCTACGAGCAGTACTTC.

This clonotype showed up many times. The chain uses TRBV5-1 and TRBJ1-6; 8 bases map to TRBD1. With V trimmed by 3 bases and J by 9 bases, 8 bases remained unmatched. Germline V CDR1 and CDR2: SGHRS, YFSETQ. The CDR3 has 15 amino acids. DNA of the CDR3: TGCGCCAGCAGCTACGGACAGGGAGTAAGTTCACCCCTCCACTTT. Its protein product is CASSYGQGVSSPLHF.

The CDR3 DNA reads TGTGCCAGCAGCTTAGTGGCCAGCTCCATCTACGAGCAGTACTTC. Translation gives CASSLVASSIYEQYF. V is TRBV11-2 and J is TRBJ2-7; D not certain. CDR3 length equals 15 residues. Germline V gives CDR1 SGHAT, CDR2 FQNNGV. V was trimmed by 1 base and J by 3 bases, leaving 13 bases between them.

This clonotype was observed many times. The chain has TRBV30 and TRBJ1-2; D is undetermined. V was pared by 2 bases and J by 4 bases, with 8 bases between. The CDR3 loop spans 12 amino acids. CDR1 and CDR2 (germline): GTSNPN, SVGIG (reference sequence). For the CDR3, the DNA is TGTGCCTGGAGTCGAGGATTCTATGGCTACACCTTC. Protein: CAWSRGFYGYTF.